Given below is one TCR beta chain in context. The source of the sample is a study of blood T cell repertoires in COVID-19. V shed 6 bases and J 1 base; nucleotides not matched to a gene: 5. This CDR3 spans 14 amino acids. Per germline, CDR1 SGHRS and CDR2 YFSETQ. The data were produced by immunoSEQ multiplex PCR, yet TCRdb's version contains in-frame clones alone and is incomplete. The table includes 130,000 or so clones, roughly 84% detected once. The sequence was obtained from a woman aged 25 to 39 who had recovered from COVID-19. This sequence joins TRBV5-1 and TRBJ1-1; TRBD1 matches 8 bases. Sequenced sample: PBMCs or T cells enriched from blood (not recorded which). As DNA, the CDR3 is TGCGCCAGCAAACGACAGGGGACGAACACTGAAGCTTTCTTT. It is translated as CASKRQGTNTEAFF.